This T cell receptor beta chain was sequenced in a study of shared clonotypes between healthy human individuals. The assay was run at deep level. Clones were read by immunoSEQ multiplex PCR, and TCRdb kept only the in-frame ones, dropping some. This sample yields about 1 million clones, of which around four fifths are seen a single time; approximately 1.5% belongs to the top ten. With regard to this clone: Its specificity is unknown.

Germline-derived CDR1 and CDR2 are MNHEY and SMNVEV (reference sequence). This CDR3 contains 15 residues. Deletions cut 5 bases from V and 2 bases from J, with 14 bases between. Study outcomes and limitations: A handful of donors shared about 5% of their naive CD4 clonotypes.

The receptor was isolated from a man between 18 and 35 years old in good health. The chain employs TRBV27 and TRBJ2-3; D unresolved. Sequencing was done on a sample of memory CD4+ T cells sorted from blood. Subset in this sample: CD45RA-negative fraction. The CDR3 nucleotides are TGTGCCAGCAGTGGTGGCCCGTCCAACACAGATACGCAGTATTTT. It yields the protein CASSGGPSNTDTQYF.